This paragraph reports one T cell receptor beta chain. Produced via immunoSEQ multiplex PCR; TCRdb's table is partial and in-frame only. Of millions of clones in the sample, around 96% are singletons; the top ten hold around 1.1%. This specimen belongs to a study of shared clonotypes between healthy human individuals. The naive CD8 fraction comprised CD45RO-negative cells positively selected for CCR7 and excluded terminally differentiated effector memory CD45RA+ cells. Trimming removed 2 bases at V and 10 bases at J, with 12 bases between. CDR1 is MNHEY, CDR2 SVGAGI, per germline. There are 13 residues in the CDR3.

Specimen: naive CD8+ T cells sorted from blood. The clonotype originates from a man younger than 30 in good health. The chain couples TRBV6-5 to TRBJ2-1; D is possibly TRBD2 (6 bases). In DNA form, the CDR3 reads TGTGCCAGCAGTTACAACGGGAGATCGGAGCAGTTCTTC. Encoded protein: CASSYNGRSEQFF.